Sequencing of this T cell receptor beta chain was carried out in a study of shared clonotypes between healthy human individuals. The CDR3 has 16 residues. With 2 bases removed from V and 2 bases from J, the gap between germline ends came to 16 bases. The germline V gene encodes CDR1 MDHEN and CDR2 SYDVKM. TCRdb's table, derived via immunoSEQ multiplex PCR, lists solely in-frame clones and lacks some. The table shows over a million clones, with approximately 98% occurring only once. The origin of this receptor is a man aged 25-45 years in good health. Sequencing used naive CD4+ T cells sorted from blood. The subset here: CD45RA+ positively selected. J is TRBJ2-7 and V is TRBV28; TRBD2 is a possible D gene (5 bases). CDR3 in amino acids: CASSLKRQANTYEQYF. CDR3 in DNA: TGTGCCAGCAGTTTAAAGCGGCAGGCTAACACCTACGAGCAGTACTTC.